This T cell receptor (beta chain) was sequenced during a study of Ad26.COV2.S vaccination and SARS-CoV-2 variants. Overall study context: The trial was COV1001 and the donor's arm was Ad26.COV2.S.

Treatment: around 19 received Ad26.COV2.S at low or high dose, single or two shots; 5 received placebo; per-sample allocation not given. Sampling happened 63 days after the first vaccine or placebo injection. Expression of Wuhan-strain SARS-CoV-2 spike came from the Ad26 vector that formed the vaccine. Study-level results: Substantial post-vaccination breadth of spike-specific CD8+ and CD4+ T cell responses was reported.

TCRdb's table, derived via immunoSEQ multiplex PCR, lists solely in-frame clones and lacks some. Among about half a million clones listed, roughly nine tenths were seen once. A note on this clone: The antigen remains undetermined.

V dropped 0 bases and J dropped 7; count of bases not matched to a gene: 11. Germline-derived CDR1 and CDR2 are SGHTA and FQGNSA. This CDR3 is 17 amino acids long. V usage is TRBV7-2 and J usage is TRBJ1-2; 10 bases agree with TRBD1. This material consisted of peripheral blood, taken in a trial of Ad26.COV2.S vaccine versus placebo. This receptor was taken from a person between 18 and 65 years old who received the Ad26.COV2.S COVID-19 vaccine or a placebo. CDR3 in DNA: TGTGCCAGCAGCTTAGCGGTACCCCGGGACAGGGGACGTGGCTACACCTTC. It codes for CASSLAVPRDRGRGYTF.